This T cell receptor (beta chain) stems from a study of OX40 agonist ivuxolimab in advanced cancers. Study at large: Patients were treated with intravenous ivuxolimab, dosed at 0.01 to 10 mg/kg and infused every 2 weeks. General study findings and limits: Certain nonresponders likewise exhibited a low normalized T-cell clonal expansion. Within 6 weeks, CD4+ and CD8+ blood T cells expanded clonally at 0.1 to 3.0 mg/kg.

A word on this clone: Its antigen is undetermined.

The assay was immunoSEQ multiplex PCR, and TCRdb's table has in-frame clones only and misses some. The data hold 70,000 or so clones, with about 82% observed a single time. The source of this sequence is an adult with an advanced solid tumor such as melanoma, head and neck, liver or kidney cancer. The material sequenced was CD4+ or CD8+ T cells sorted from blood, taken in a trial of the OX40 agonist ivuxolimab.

CDR3 coding DNA: TGTGCCAGCAGCTTACATAGGCTACCCAACTCTGGGGCCAACGTCCTGACTTTC. This translates into CASSLHRLPNSGANVLTF. The chain links TRBV11-2 to TRBJ2-6; D unclear. This CDR3 has 18 residues. Looked up from germline, CDR1 is SGHAT and CDR2 is FQNNGV. V was clipped by 2 bases and J by 0 bases, with 14 bases between them.